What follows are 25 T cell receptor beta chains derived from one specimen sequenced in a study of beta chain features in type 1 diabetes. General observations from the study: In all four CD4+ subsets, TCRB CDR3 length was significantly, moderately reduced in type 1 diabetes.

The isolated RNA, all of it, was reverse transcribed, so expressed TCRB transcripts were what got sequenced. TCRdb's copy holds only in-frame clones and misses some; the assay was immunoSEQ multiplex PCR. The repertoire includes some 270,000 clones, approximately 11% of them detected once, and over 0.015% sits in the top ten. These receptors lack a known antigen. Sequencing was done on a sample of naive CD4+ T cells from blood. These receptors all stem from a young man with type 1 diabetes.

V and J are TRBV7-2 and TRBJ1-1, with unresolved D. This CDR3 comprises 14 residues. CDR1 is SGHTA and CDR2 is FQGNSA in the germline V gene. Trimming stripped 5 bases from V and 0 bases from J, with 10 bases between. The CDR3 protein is CASSPLKMNTEAFF. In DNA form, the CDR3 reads TGTGCCAGCAGCCCTCTAAAAATGAACACTGAAGCTTTCTTT.

CDR3 coding DNA: TGTGCCAGCAGTAAGGGGCGATCCTACGAGCAGTACTTC. Translated, it gives CASSKGRSYEQYF. V is TRBV2 and J is TRBJ2-7; the D gene is possibly TRBD1 (5 bases). This CDR3 spans 13 amino acids. Germline V gene sequence: CDR1 SNHLY, CDR2 FYNNEI. V lost 5 bases to trimming and J lost 1 base, with 9 bases between them.

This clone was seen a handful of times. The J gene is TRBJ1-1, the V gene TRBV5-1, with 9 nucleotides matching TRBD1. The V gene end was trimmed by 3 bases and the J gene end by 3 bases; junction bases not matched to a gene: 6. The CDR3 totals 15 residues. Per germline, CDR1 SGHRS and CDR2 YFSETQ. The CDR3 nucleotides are TGCGCCAGCAGCTCCCACCGGACAGGGGACACTGAAGCTTTCTTT. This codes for CASSSHRTGDTEAFF.

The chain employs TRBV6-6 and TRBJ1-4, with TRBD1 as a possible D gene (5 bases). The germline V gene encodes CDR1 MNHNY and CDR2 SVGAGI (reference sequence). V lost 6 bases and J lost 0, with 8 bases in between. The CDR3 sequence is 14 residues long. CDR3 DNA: TGTGCCAGCAGACCACAGGCAACTAATGAAAAACTGTTTTTT. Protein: CASRPQATNEKLFF.

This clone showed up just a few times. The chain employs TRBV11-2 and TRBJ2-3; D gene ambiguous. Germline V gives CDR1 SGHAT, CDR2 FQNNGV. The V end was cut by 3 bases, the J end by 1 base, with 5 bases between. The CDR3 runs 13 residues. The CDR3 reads CASSFRGTDTQYF. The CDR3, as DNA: TGTGCCAGCAGCTTCCGTGGCACAGATACGCAGTATTTT.

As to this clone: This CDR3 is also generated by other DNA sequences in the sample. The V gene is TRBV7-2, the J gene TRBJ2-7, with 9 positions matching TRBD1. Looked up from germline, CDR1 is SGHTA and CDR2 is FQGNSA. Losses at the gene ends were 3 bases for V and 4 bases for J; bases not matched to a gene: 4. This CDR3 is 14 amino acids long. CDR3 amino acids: CASSFGTGSYEQYF. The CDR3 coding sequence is TGTGCCAGCAGCTTTGGGACAGGGAGTTACGAGCAGTACTTC.

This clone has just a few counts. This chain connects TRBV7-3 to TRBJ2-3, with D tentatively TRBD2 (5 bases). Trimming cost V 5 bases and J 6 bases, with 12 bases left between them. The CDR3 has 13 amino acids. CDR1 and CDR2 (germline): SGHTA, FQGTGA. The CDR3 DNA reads TGTGCCAGCAGCGTCCGTAGAGGGGATACGCAGTATTTT. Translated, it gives CASSVRRGDTQYF.

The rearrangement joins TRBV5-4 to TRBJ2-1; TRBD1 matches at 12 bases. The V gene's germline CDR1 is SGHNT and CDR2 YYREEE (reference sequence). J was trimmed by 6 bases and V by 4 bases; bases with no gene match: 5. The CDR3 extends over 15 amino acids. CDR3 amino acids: CASSQGQGAFNEQFF. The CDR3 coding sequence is TGTGCCAGCAGCCAGGGACAGGGGGCCTTCAATGAGCAGTTCTTC.

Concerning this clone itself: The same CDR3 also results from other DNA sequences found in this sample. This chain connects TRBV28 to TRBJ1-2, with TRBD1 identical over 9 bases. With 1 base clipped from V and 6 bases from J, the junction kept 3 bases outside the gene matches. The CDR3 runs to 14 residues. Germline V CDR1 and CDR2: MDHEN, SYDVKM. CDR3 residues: CASSLLGQGDGYTF. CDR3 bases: TGTGCCAGCAGTTTATTGGGACAGGGCGATGGCTACACCTTC.

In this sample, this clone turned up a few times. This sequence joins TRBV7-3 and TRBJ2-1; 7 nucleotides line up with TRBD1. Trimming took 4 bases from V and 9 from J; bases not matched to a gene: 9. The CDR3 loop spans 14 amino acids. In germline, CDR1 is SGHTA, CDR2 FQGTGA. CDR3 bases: TGTGCCAGCAGCTCTACAGGGGTCGACTCTGAGCAGTTCTTC. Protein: CASSSTGVDSEQFF.

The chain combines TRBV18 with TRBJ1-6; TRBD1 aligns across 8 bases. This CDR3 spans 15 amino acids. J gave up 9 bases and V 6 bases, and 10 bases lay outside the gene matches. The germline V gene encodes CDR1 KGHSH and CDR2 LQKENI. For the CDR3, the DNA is TGTGCCAGCTCGCGCACAGGGGGTTCTGGTTCACCCCTCCACTTT. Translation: CASSRTGGSGSPLHF.

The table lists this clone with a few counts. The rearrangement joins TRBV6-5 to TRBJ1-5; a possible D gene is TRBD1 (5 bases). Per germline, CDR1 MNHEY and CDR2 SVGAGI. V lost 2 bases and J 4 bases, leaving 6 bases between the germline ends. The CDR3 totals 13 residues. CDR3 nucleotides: TGTGCCAGCAGTTACGGGGGGAATCAGCCCCAGCATTTT. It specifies CASSYGGNQPQHF.

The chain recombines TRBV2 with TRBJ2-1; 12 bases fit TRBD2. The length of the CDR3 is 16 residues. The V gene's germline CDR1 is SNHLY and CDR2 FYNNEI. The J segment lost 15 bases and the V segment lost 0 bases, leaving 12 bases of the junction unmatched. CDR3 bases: TGTGCCAGCAGTGAAGCAGGGGCTAGCGGGGGGGCGGAGATGTTCTTC. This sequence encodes CASSEAGASGGAEMFF.

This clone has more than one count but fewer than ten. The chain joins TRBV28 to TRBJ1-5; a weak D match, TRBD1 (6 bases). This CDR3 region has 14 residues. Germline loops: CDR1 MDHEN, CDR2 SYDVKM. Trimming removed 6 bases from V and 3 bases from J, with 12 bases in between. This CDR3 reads CASRPGQTNQPQHF. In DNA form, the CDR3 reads TGTGCCAGCAGACCAGGACAGACCAATCAGCCCCAGCATTTT.

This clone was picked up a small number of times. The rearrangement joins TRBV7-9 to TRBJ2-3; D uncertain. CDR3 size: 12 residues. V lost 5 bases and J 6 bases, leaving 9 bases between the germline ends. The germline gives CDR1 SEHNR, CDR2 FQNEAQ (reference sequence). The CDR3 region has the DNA TGTGCCAGCAGCCCAACACACGATACGCAGTATTTT. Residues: CASSPTHDTQYF.

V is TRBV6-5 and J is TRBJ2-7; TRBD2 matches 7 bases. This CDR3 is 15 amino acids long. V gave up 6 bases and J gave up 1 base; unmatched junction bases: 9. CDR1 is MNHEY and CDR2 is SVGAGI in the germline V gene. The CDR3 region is CASRRDSGTSYEQYF. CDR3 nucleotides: TGTGCCAGCAGGCGAGACAGCGGGACGTCCTACGAGCAGTACTTC.

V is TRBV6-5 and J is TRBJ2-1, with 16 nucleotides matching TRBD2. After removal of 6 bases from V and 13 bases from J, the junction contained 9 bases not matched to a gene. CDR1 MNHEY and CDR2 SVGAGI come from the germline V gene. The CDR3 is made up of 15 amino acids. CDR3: CASRPGLAGGQGQFF. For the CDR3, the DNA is TGTGCCAGCAGACCGGGACTAGCGGGGGGGCAGGGTCAGTTCTTC.

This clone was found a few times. CDR3 sequence: CASTGGRNQPQHF. In DNA form, the CDR3 reads TGTGCCAGCACCGGGGGACGCAATCAGCCCCAGCATTTT. The V call is TRBV28, the J call TRBJ1-5; a possible D gene is TRBD1 (5 bases). Trimming cost V 7 bases and J 2 bases, with 9 bases left between them. CDR1 MDHEN and CDR2 SYDVKM come from the germline V gene. This CDR3 comprises 13 residues.

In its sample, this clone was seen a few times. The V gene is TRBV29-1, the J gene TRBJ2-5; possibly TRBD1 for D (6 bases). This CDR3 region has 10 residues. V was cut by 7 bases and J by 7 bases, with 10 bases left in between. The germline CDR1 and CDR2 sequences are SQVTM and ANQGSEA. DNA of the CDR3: TGCAGCGGTGCACAGGGGACCCAGTACTTC. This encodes CSGAQGTQYF.

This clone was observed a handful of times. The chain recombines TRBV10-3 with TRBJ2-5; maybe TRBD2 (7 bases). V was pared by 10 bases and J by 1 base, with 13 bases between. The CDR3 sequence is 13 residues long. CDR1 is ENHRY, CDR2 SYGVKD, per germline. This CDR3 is CATGAGVQETQYF. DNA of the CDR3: TGTGCCACAGGGGCGGGGGTCCAAGAGACCCAGTACTTC.

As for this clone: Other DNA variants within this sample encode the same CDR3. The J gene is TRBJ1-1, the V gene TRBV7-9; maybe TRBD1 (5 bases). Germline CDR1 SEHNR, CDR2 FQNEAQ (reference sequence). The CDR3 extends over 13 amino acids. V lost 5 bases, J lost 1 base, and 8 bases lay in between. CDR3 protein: CASSAQGNTEAFF. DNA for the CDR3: TGTGCCAGCAGCGCTCAGGGGAACACTGAAGCTTTCTTT.

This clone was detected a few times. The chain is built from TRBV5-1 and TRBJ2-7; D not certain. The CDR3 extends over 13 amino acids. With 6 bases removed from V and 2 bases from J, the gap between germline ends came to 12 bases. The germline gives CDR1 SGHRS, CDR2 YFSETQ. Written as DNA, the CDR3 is TGCGCCAGCAAGGCAGGCGACGCCTACGAGCAGTACTTC. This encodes CASKAGDAYEQYF.

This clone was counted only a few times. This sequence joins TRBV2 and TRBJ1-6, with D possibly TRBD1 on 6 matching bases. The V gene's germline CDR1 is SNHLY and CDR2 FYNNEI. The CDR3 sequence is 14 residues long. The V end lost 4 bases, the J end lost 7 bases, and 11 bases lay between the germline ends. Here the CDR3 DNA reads TGTGCCAGCAGTGCCGCAGGGGAGAATTCACCCCTCCACTTT. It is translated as CASSAAGENSPLHF.

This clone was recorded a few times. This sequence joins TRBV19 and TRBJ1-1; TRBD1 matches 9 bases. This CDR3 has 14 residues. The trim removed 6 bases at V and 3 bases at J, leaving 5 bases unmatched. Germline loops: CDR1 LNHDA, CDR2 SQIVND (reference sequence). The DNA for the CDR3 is TGTGCCAGTAGCCTTGGACAGGGGCACACTGAAGCTTTCTTT. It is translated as CASSLGQGHTEAFF.

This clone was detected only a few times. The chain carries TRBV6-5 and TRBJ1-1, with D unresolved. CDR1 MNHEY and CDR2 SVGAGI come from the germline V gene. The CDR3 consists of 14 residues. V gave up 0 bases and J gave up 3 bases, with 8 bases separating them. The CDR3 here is CASSYSTADTEAFF. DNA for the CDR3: TGTGCCAGCAGTTACTCAACCGCGGACACTGAAGCTTTCTTT.